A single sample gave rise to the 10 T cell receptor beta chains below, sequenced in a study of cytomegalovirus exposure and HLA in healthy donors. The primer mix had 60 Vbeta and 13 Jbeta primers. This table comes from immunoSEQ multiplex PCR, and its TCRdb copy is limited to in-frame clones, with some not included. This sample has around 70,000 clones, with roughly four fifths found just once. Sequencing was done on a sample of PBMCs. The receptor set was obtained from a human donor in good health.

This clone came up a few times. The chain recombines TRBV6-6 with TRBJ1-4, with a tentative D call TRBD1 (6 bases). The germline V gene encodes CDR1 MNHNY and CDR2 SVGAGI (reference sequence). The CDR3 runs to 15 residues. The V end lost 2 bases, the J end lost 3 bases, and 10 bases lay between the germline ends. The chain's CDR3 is CASSYAQGANEKLFF. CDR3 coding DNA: TGTGCCAGCAGTTACGCACAGGGTGCTAATGAAAAACTGTTTTTT.

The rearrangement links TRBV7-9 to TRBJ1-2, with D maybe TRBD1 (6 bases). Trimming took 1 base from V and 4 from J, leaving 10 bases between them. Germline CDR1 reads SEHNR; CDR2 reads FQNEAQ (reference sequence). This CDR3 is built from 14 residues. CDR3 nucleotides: TGTGCCAGCAGCTTAGGTGACAGGATCTATGGCTACACCTTC. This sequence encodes CASSLGDRIYGYTF.

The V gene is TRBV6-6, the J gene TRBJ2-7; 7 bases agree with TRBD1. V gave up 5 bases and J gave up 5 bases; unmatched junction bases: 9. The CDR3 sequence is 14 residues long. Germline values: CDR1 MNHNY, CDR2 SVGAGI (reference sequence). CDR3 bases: TGTGCCAGCAGTCGAACCGACAGGGATCACGAGCAGTACTTC. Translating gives CASSRTDRDHEQYF.

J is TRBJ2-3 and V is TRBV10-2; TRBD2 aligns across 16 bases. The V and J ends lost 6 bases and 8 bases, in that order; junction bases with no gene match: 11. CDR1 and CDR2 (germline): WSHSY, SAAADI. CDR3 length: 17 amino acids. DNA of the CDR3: TGCGCCAGCAGCCCGGGACTAGCGGGGGGGCCCGGGGCTACGCAGTATTTT. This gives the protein CASSPGLAGGPGATQYF.

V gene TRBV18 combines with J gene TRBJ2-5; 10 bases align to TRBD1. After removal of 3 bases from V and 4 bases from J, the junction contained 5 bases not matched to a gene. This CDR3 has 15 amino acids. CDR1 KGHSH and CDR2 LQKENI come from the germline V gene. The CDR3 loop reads CASSPDRGPGETQYF. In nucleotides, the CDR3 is TGTGCCAGCTCACCCGACAGGGGGCCGGGAGAGACCCAGTACTTC.

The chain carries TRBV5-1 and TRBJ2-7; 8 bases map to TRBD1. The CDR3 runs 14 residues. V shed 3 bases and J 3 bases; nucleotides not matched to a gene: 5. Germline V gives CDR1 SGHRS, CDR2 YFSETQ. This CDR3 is CASSSTGGSYEQYF. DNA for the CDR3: TGCGCCAGCAGCTCCACAGGGGGGAGCTACGAGCAGTACTTC.

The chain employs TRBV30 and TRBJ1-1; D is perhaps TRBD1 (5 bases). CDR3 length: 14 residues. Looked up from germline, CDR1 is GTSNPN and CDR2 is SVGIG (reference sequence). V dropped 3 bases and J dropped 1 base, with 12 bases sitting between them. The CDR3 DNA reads TGTGCCTGGAGGGAAGACAGCTCGAACACTGAAGCTTTCTTT. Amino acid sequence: CAWREDSSNTEAFF.

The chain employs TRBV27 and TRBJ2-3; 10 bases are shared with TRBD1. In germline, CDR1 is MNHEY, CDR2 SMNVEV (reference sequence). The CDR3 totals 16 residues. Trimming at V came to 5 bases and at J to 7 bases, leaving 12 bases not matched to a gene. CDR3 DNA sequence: TGTGCCAGCAGTCCCGTCGGACAGGGGGGAACGAATACGCAGTATTTT. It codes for CASSPVGQGGTNTQYF.

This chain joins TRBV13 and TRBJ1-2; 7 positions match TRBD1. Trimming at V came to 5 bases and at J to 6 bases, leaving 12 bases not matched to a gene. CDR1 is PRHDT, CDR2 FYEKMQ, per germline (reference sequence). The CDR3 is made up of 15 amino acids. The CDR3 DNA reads TGTGCCAGCAGCCTCTCAGGGGGGTATGGCAATGGCTACACCTTC. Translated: CASSLSGGYGNGYTF.

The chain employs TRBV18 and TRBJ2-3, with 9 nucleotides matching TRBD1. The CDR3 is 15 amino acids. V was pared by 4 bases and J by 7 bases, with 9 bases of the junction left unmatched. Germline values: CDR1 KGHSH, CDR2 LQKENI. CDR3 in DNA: TGTGCCAGCTCACTACAGGGGGCGAACCTAAATACGCAGTATTTT. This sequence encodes CASSLQGANLNTQYF.